This T cell receptor beta chain was sequenced for a study of response to subunit inactivated influenza vaccine. The V segment lost 4 bases and the J segment 3 bases; nucleotides outside the gene matches: 3. Germline loops: CDR1 ENHRY, CDR2 SYGVKD. The CDR3 totals 14 residues. TCRdb reanalysed the RT-PCR reads using MiXCR and keeps one entry per CDR3 protein. The table lists about 520,000 distinct CDR3 sequences, less than 30% of them singletons. This clonotype appeared a few times. Its antigen is undetermined. Study conclusions and caveats: The authors suggested that few new T cells are recruited per seasonal influenza vaccination.

Sample: CD4+ T cells sorted from PBMCs, taken 4 to 6 days after vaccination. This clonotype was obtained from a man aged 45 to 65 who received an inactivated influenza vaccine. The chain carries TRBV10-3 and TRBJ2-3; 8 positions agree with TRBD2. This CDR3 is CAISASSGTDTQYF. The CDR3 bases are TGTGCCATCAGTGCCTCTAGCGGGACAGATACGCAGTATTTT.